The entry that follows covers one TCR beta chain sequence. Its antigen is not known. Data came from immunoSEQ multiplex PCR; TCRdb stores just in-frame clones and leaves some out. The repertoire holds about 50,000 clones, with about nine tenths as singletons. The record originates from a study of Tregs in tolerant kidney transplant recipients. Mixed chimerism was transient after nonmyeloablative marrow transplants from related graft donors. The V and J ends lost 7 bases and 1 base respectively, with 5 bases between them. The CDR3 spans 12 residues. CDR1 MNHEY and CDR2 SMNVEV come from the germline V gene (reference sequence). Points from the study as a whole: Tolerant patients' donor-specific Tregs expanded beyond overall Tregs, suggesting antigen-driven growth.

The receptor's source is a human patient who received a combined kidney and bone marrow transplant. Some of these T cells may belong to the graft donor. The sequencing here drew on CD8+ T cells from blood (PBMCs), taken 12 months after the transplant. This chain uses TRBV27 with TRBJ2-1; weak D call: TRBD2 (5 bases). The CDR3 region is CASTGSYNEQFF. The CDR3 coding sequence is TGTGCCAGCACGGGATCCTACAATGAGCAGTTCTTC.